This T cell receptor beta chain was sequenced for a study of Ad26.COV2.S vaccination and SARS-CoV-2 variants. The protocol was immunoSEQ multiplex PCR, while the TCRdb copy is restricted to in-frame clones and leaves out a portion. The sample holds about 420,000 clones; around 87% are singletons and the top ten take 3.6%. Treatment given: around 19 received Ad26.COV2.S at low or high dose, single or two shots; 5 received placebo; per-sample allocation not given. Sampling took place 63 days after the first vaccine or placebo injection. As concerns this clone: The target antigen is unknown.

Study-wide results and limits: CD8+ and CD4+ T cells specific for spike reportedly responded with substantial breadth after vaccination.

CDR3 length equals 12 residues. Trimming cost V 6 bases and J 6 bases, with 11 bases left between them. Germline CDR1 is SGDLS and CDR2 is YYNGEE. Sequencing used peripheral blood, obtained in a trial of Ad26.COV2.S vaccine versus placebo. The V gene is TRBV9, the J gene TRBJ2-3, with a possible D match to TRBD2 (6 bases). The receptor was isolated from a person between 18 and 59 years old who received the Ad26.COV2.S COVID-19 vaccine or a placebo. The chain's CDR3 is CASTDYLDTQYF. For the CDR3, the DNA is TGTGCCAGCACGGACTACCTGGATACGCAGTATTTT.